Listed here is a single T cell receptor beta chain. Original analysis: It was from reference gene primer amplification that nucleated cell counts were estimated. Measured with immunoSEQ multiplex PCR; TCRdb has only the in-frame clones, and not every one. V, J and clone size are taken as reported in that table, and D and trimming were inferred from the DNA itself. Seen here are 130,000 to 150,000 clones, roughly 80% observed once, and the top ten hold approximately 5.2%. These data originate in a study of blood T cell repertoires in COVID-19. Background on the study: The United States, Italy and Spain were the sources of the acute and convalescent COVID-19 samples.

The source material was peripheral blood. The source is a woman aged 70-85 years with COVID-19, enrolled during active disease.

CDR3 bases: TGTGCCAGCAGCCGAGGACAGGGGGCCCATCAGCCCCAGCATTTT. This sequence encodes CASSRGQGAHQPQHF. The V gene is TRBV11-2, the J gene TRBJ1-5, with 11 positions matching TRBD1. The CDR3 sequence is 15 residues long. The V segment lost 5 bases and the J segment 5 bases; nucleotides outside the gene matches: 5. CDR1 is SGHAT, CDR2 FQNNGV, per germline.